This T cell receptor beta chain was documented in a study of blood T cells in healthy people across ages. The CDR3 is made up of 13 amino acids. Germline values: CDR1 MNHEY, CDR2 SMNVEV (reference sequence). The draw of peripheral blood yielded ten milliliters from each donor. A second PCR, run for roughly 7 to 11 cycles, used a sample-barcoded 5' primer plus a J-beta primer mix. TCRdb redid the calling of the 5' RACE reads with MiXCR, one entry per CDR3 protein. The sample contains over 950,000 distinct CDR3 sequences, roughly two fifths of which appear only once. As regards this clonotype: The junction departs from germline at one end; a sequencing error may be responsible.

This sequence joins TRBV27 and TRBJ1-2; 8 positions agree with TRBD1. The sample taken for sequencing was blood. This sequence was found in a man between 18 and 35 years old in good health. The CDR3 nucleotides read TGTGCCAGCAGTTCGAGGACAGGGACTGGCTGCACCTTC. Translating it yields CASSSRTGTGCTF.